This note documents a single T cell receptor beta chain sequence. This entry is derived from a study of T cells in Graves' hyperthyroidism and ophthalmopathy. Study context: Peripheral blood draws took place at initial diagnosis, ahead of any treatment.

The length of the CDR3 is 18 residues. V was cut by 0 bases and J by 4 bases, with 22 bases left in between. CDR1 is MNHEY and CDR2 is SVGEGT in the germline V gene. The source material, RNA transcripts, was used to amplify TCR beta CDR3 regions. The HTBI set primed first-round TCR CDR3 RT-PCR. TCRdb called the multiplex PCR reads again in MiXCR, with one record for every CDR3 protein. The data contain some 350,000 distinct CDR3 sequences, approximately 25% of them singletons. The V call is TRBV6-2 or TRBV6-3, the J call TRBJ2-7; D possibly corresponds to TRBD1 (6 bases). This sequence originates from a man aged 50-59 years with Graves' hyperthyroidism. Input material: blood. The chain's CDR3 is CASSYSRRGQVRIYEQYF. The DNA for the CDR3 is TGTGCCAGCAGTTACTCGAGACGGGGACAAGTCCGGATATACGAGCAGTACTTC.